The 15 T cell receptor beta chains presented below share a single source sample, sequenced in a study of blood T cell repertoires in COVID-19. Method: immunoSEQ multiplex PCR; TCRdb's copy keeps in-frame clones and lacks some. The sample records about 270,000 clones, roughly 86% being singletons. Sequencing input: peripheral blood. The receptors were sampled from a man aged 40-55 years with active or convalescent COVID-19.

V gene TRBV29-1 combines with J gene TRBJ2-1; 11 bases align to TRBD2. The CDR3 is 13 amino acids. V shed 7 bases, J shed 8 bases, and the junction held 7 bases outside the gene matches. Germline CDR1 and CDR2: SQVTM and ANQGSEA. CDR3 residues: CSGRTSGSYEQFF. CDR3 sequence (DNA): TGCAGCGGGCGTACTAGCGGGAGTTATGAGCAGTTCTTC.

The V gene is TRBV18, the J gene TRBJ2-4; TRBD2 matches at 12 bases. CDR1 KGHSH and CDR2 LQKENI come from the germline V gene. The length of the CDR3 is 20 residues. V dropped 0 bases and J dropped 1; count of bases not matched to a gene: 10. The CDR3 bases are TGTGCCAGCTCACCACCGGATACTACTACTAGCGGGAGGGCCAAAAACATTCAGTACTTC. Translated, it gives CASSPPDTTTSGRAKNIQYF.

The chain recombines TRBV3-1 (or the pseudogene TRBV3-2) with TRBJ1-6; D is undetermined. This CDR3 is built from 17 residues. V shed 0 bases and J shed 7 bases, with 16 bases lying between them. The germline V gene has CDR1 LGHDT and CDR2 YNNKEL (reference sequence). CDR3 in amino acids: CASSQDRFRGRNSPLHF. The CDR3 DNA reads as TGTGCCAGCAGCCAAGACCGATTCCGGGGTCGGAATTCACCCCTCCACTTT.

This chain's CDR3 is CASSPPLQETQYF. DNA of the CDR3: TGCGCCAGCAGTCCCCCCCTACAAGAGACCCAGTACTTC. The chain links TRBV23-1 to TRBJ2-5; D is undetermined. TRBV23-1 is recorded as an ORF, its role being uncertain. There are 13 residues in the CDR3. V lost 4 bases, J lost 2 bases, and 8 bases lay in between.

J is TRBJ2-7 and V is TRBV5-1, with 8 bases aligning to TRBD1. The CDR3 loop spans 15 amino acids. The V segment lost 0 bases and the J segment 0 bases; nucleotides outside the gene matches: 2. The germline gives CDR1 SGHRS, CDR2 YFSETQ. The CDR3 is CASSLGGTGSYEQYF. CDR3 coding DNA: TGCGCCAGCAGCTTGGGGGGGACAGGCTCCTACGAGCAGTACTTC.

V is TRBV7-2 and J is TRBJ1-5; 8 nucleotides match TRBD1. V lost 5 bases to trimming and J lost 0 bases; unmatched junction nucleotides: 15. Germline-derived CDR1 and CDR2 are SGHTA and FQGNSA. This CDR3 region has 19 residues. This CDR3 is CASSPPPGQALYSNQPQHF. In DNA, the CDR3 is TGTGCCAGCAGCCCACCTCCGGGACAGGCGCTTTATAGCAATCAGCCCCAGCATTTT.

The V call is TRBV7-6, the J call TRBJ2-3; 10 positions agree with TRBD2. Trimming cost V 6 bases and J 6 bases; bases outside gene matches: 6. Germline-derived CDR1 and CDR2 are SGHVS and FNYEAQ. CDR3 length equals 14 residues. Here the CDR3 DNA reads TGTGCCAGCAGTCCGAGCGGGGGGGCGGATACGCAGTATTTT. The encoded protein is CASSPSGGADTQYF.

The CDR3 coding sequence is TGTGCCATCAGTTACCGGGACACCTCAAACACTGAAGCTTTCTTT. The encoded protein is CAISYRDTSNTEAFF. V is TRBV10-3 and J is TRBJ1-1, with D perhaps matching TRBD1 (6 bases). Per germline, CDR1 ENHRY and CDR2 SYGVKD. The CDR3 is made up of 15 amino acids. The V and J ends lost 5 bases and 2 bases respectively, with 15 bases between them.

The J gene is TRBJ2-5, the V gene TRBV2, with D perhaps matching TRBD1 (6 bases). The germline gives CDR1 SNHLY, CDR2 FYNNEI. This CDR3 comprises 13 residues. V shed 11 bases and J shed 2 bases, with 15 bases lying between them. CDR3 protein: CAGSGQIQETQYF. The DNA of the CDR3 is TGTGCCGGTTCAGGACAGATTCAAGAGACCCAGTACTTC.

This clone was seen a handful of times. The chain combines TRBV3-1 (or the pseudogene TRBV3-2) with TRBJ2-6; D may be TRBD1 (5 bases). CDR1 and CDR2 (germline): LGHDT, YNNKEL (reference sequence). V lost 4 bases and J lost 4, with 17 bases in between. CDR3 size: 17 residues. CDR3 in amino acids: CASSPSDTVGGANVLTF. CDR3 sequence (DNA): TGTGCCAGCAGCCCCTCGGACACCGTGGGGGGGGCCAACGTCCTGACTTTC.

The genes are TRBV7-3 and TRBJ1-1; D is perhaps TRBD1 (6 bases). Trimming left V 7 bases short and J 9 bases short, with 21 bases between. Germline CDR1 reads SGHTA; CDR2 reads FQGTGA. This CDR3 spans 14 amino acids. The CDR3 bases are TGTGCCAGCACCCCGGCGGGGGCTTCGGGGAAAGCTTTCTTT. It specifies CASTPAGASGKAFF.

This clone has only one observation. This chain uses TRBV15 with TRBJ1-1; TRBD1 matches 7 bases. CDR3 length equals 14 residues. V was clipped by 5 bases and J by 0 bases; unmatched bases: 3. Germline V gene data show CDR1 as LNHNV and CDR2 as YYDKDF (reference sequence). CDR3 amino acids: CATSEGQLNTEAFF. DNA for the CDR3: TGTGCCACCAGCGAGGGACAGCTGAACACTGAAGCTTTCTTT.

The CDR3 here is CATSDLGTSGRNTGELFF. The CDR3 DNA sequence: TGTGCCACCAGTGATTTAGGTACTAGCGGGAGAAACACCGGGGAGCTGTTTTTT. The chain joins TRBV24-1 to TRBJ2-2; 11 positions agree with TRBD2. The germline gives CDR1 KGHDR, CDR2 SFDVKD. The junction had 5 bases not matched to a gene; V was cut back by 1 base and J by 2 bases. The CDR3 has 18 residues.

This clone was counted only a few times. The gene calls are TRBV5-6 and TRBJ2-7, with D unclear. Germline CDR1 is SGHDT and CDR2 is YYEEEE. This CDR3 has 12 amino acids. V was clipped by 4 bases and J by 4 bases, with 9 bases between them. For the CDR3, the DNA is TGTGCCAGCAGCGTCTACAGTTACGAGCAGTACTTC. Residues: CASSVYSYEQYF.

The V gene is TRBV6-5, the J gene TRBJ1-6, with 8 bases aligning to TRBD1. The V gene end was trimmed by 5 bases and the J gene end by 6 bases; junction bases not matched to a gene: 3. Germline loops: CDR1 MNHEY, CDR2 SVGAGI. The CDR3 runs 14 residues. The CDR3 loop reads CASSRGQVNSPLHF. CDR3 coding DNA: TGTGCCAGCAGTAGGGGACAGGTTAATTCACCCCTCCACTTT.